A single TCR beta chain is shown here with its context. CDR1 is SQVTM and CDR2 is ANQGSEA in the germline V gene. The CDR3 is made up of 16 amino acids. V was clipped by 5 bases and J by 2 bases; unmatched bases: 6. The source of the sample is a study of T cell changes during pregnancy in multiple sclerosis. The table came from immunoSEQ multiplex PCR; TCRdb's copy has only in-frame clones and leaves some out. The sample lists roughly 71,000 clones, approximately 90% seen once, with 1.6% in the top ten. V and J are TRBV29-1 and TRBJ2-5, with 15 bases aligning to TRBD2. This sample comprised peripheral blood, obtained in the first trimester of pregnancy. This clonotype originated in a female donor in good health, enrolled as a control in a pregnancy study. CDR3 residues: CSVPGLAGGIQETQYF. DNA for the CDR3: TGCAGCGTTCCGGGACTAGCGGGAGGCATTCAAGAGACCCAGTACTTC.